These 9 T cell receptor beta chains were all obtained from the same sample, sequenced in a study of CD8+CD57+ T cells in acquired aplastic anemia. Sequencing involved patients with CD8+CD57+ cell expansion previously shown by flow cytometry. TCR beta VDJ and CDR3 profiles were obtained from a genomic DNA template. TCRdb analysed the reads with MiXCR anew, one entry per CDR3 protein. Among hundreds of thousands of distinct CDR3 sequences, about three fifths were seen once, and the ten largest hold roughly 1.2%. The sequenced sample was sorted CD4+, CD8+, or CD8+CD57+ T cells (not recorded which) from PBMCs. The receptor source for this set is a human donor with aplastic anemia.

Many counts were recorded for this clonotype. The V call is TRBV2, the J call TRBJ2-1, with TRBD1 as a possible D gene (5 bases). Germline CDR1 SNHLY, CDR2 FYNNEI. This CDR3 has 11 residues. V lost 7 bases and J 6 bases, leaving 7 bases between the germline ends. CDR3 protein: CASTQGNEQFF. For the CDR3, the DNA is TGTGCCAGCACGCAGGGCAATGAGCAGTTCTTC.

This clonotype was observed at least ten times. In DNA, the CDR3 is TGTGCCAGCTCACCACAGGGGGATAATCAGCCCCAGCATTTT. Protein sequence: CASSPQGDNQPQHF. The J gene is TRBJ1-5, the V gene TRBV18, with D possibly TRBD1 on 6 matching bases. Germline CDR1 KGHSH, CDR2 LQKENI. V lost 1 base, J lost 4 bases, and 8 bases lay in between. The CDR3 covers 14 residues.

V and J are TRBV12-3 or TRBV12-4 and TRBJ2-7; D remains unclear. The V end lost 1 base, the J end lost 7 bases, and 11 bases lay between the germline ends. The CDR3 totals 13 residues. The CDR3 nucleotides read TGTGCCAGCAGTTTAGGGGGATTGTGGGAGCAGTACTTC. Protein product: CASSLGGLWEQYF.

The CDR3 DNA follows: TGCAGTGCTAGAGGATCTAGCGGGAAAGGTACCGGGGAGCTGTTTTTT. It specifies CSARGSSGKGTGELFF. This rearrangement joins TRBV20-1 to TRBJ2-2, with TRBD2 matching over 9 bases. Per germline, CDR1 DFQATT and CDR2 SNEGSKA (reference sequence). The ends lost 1 base at V and 5 bases at J; junction bases unmatched: 8. The CDR3 contains 16 residues.

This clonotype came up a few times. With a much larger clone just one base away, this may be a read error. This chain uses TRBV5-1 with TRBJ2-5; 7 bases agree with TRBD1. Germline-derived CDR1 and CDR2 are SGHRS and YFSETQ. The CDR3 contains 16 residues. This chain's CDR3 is CASSYPTGVIREIQYF. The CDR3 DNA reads TGCGCCAGCAGCTACCCTACAGGGGTAATCAGAGAGATCCAGTACTTC. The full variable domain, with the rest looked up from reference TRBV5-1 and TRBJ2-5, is KAGVTQTPRYLIKTRGQQVTLSCSPISGHRSVSWYQQTPGQGLQFLFEYFSETQRNKGNFPGRFSGRQFSNSRSEMNVSTLELGDSALYLCASSYPTGVIREIQYFGPGTRLLVL.

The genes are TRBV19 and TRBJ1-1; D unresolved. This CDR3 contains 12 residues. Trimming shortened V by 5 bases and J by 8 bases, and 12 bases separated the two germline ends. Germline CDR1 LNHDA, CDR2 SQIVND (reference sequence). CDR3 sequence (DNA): TGTGCCAGTAGTCTCGGACGTTTCGAAGCTTTCTTT. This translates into CASSLGRFEAFF.

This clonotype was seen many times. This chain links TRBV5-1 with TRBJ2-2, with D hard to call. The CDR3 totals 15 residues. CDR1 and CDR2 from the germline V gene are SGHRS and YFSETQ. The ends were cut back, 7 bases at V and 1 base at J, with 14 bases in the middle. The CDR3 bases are TGCGCCAGCTCGTACTTGGACGGGAACACCGGGGAGCTGTTTTTT. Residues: CASSYLDGNTGELFF.

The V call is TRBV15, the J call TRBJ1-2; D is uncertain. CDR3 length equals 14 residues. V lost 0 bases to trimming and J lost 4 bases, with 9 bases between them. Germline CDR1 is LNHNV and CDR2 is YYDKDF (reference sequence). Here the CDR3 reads CATSREKGSYGYTF. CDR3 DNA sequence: TGTGCCACCAGCAGAGAAAAGGGCTCCTATGGCTACACCTTC.

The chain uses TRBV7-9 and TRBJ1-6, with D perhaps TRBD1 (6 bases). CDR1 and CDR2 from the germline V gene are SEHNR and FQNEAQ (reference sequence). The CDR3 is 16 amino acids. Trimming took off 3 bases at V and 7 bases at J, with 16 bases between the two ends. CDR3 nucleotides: TGTGCCAGCAGCTTCTCCGGGCCAGGGGCGAATTCACCCCTCCACTTT. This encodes CASSFSGPGANSPLHF.